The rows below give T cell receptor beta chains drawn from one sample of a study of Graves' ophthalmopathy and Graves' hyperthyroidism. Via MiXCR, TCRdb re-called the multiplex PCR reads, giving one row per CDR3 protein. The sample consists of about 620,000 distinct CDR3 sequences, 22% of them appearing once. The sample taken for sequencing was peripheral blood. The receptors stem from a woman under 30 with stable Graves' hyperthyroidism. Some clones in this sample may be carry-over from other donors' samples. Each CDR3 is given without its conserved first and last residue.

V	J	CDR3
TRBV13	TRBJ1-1	ASSFRGQGNTEAF
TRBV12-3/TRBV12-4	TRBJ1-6	ASSYSNRGRKFYNSPLH
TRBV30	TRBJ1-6	AWSMNTRGPLH
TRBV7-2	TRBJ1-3	ASSAQGGIGNTIY
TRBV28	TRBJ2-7	ASSPPGQGTYEQY
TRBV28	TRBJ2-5	ASSLGQPRETQY
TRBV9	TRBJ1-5	ASSVGQGGQPQH
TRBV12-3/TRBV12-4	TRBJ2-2	ASSPGITRTGELF
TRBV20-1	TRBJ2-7	SAIVKSYDQY
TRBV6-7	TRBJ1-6	ANNNRQENSPLH
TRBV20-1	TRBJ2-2	SAPPEGASNTGELF
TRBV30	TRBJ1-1	AWSRGAWTEAF